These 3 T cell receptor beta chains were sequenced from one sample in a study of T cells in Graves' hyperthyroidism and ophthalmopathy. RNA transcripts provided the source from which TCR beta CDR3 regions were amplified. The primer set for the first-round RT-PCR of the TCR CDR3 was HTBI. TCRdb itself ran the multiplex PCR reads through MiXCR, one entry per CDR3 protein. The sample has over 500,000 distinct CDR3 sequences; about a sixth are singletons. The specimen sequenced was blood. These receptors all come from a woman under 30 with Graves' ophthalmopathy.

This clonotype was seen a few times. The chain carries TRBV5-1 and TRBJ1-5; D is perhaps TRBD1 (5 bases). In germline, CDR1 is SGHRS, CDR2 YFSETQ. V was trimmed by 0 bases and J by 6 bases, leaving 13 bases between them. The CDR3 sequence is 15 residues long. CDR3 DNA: TGCGCCAGCAGCTTGGCCCCAGGGTACAGTCAGCCCCAGCATTTT. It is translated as CASSLAPGYSQPQHF.

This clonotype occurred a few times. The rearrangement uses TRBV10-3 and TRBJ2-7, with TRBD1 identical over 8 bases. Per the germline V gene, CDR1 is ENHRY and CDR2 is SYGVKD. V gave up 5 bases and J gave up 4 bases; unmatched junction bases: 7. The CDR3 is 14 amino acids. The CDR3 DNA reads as TGTGCCATCAGTACGCCGGGACAGGCATACGAGCAGTACTTC. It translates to CAISTPGQAYEQYF.

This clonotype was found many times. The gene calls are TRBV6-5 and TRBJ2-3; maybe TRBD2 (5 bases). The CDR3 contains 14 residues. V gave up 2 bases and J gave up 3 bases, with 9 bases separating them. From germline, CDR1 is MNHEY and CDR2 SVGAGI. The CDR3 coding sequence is TGTGCCAGCAGTTACGGGAGCGGAACAGATACGCAGTATTTT. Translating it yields CASSYGSGTDTQYF.